These 22 T cell receptor beta chains share one sample of origin, sequenced in a study of T cell responses to AZD1222 COVID-19 vaccine. Method: immunoSEQ multiplex PCR; TCRdb's copy keeps in-frame clones and lacks some. Altogether 85,000 to 100,000 clones are present, roughly 93% being singletons, with the ten largest covering roughly 20%. This sample comprised peripheral blood, obtained on day 0 of AZD1222 vaccination. The receptors here all came from an adult in good health.

In its sample, this clone was seen once. The rearrangement joins TRBV5-4 to TRBJ2-3, with TRBD1 as a possible D gene (7 bases). Trimming cost V 0 bases and J 1 base, with 9 bases left between them. The CDR3 is 15 residues long. In germline, CDR1 is SGHNT, CDR2 YYREEE (reference sequence). The CDR3 region has the DNA TGTGCCAGCAGCTTGGCCAGGGGGGGCACAGATACGCAGTATTTT. Its protein is CASSLARGGTDTQYF.

The chain joins TRBV5-1 to TRBJ1-4, with D possibly matching TRBD1 (6 bases). From germline, CDR1 is SGHRS and CDR2 YFSETQ. Trimming shortened V by 3 bases and J by 0 bases, and 15 bases separated the two germline ends. The CDR3 loop spans 17 amino acids. The CDR3 loop is CASSSGTLVATNEKLFF. The CDR3 DNA reads TGCGCCAGCAGCTCCGGGACACTTGTTGCAACTAATGAAAAACTGTTTTTT.

This chain uses TRBV3-1 (or the pseudogene TRBV3-2) with TRBJ1-1, with D possibly matching TRBD1 (6 bases). The CDR3 consists of 13 residues. Deletions cut 0 bases from V and 9 bases from J, with 11 bases between. Germline lookup yields CDR1 LGHDT and CDR2 YNNKEL (reference sequence). CDR3 sequence: CASSQDTRGKAFF. The CDR3 coding sequence is TGTGCCAGCAGCCAAGATACGAGGGGGAAAGCTTTCTTT.

The chain carries TRBV3-1 (or the pseudogene TRBV3-2) and TRBJ1-6; D remains ambiguous. The CDR3 runs to 12 residues. The germline V gene has CDR1 LGHDT and CDR2 YNNKEL (reference sequence). Trimming took off 2 bases at V and 10 bases at J, with 6 bases between the two ends. The CDR3 nucleotides read TGTGCCAGCAGCCAATCTTCCTCACCCCTCCACTTT. This sequence encodes CASSQSSSPLHF.

V gene TRBV4-1 combines with J gene TRBJ1-5, with D perhaps matching TRBD1 (6 bases). V was cut by 5 bases and J by 3 bases, with 14 bases left in between. The CDR3 contains 15 residues. The germline CDR1 and CDR2 sequences are MGHRA and YSYEKL. The CDR3 sequence: CASSYRTGFNQPQHF. The CDR3 nucleotides read TGCGCCAGCAGCTATAGAACAGGGTTCAATCAGCCCCAGCATTTT.

The chain is built from TRBV18 and TRBJ2-6; D may be TRBD1 (5 bases). The V gene's germline CDR1 is KGHSH and CDR2 LQKENI. The CDR3 is made up of 16 amino acids. V was trimmed by 3 bases and J by 0 bases, leaving 9 bases between them. The CDR3 here is CASSPSGHSGANVLTF. In nucleotides, the CDR3 is TGTGCCAGCTCACCGAGTGGACACTCTGGGGCCAACGTCCTGACTTTC.

V gene TRBV6-5 combines with J gene TRBJ2-7, with 7 bases that match TRBD1. The V gene end was trimmed by 0 bases and the J gene end by 3 bases; junction bases not matched to a gene: 5. Germline lookup yields CDR1 MNHEY and CDR2 SVGAGI. This CDR3 spans 15 amino acids. CDR3 in DNA: TGTGCCAGCAGTTACTCGTGGACAGGTGACTACGAGCAGTACTTC. Its translation is CASSYSWTGDYEQYF.

The chain combines TRBV5-1 with TRBJ1-6; 8 bases are shared with TRBD1. The V gene's germline CDR1 is SGHRS and CDR2 YFSETQ. The CDR3 is 15 amino acids. Trimming at V came to 0 bases and at J to 8 bases, leaving 4 bases not matched to a gene. CDR3 coding DNA: TGCGCCAGCAGCTTGGGACAGGGGTTTGATTCACCCCTCCACTTT. Its protein is CASSLGQGFDSPLHF.

CDR3 coding DNA: TGTGCCAGCAGCCACGTACGGGGCGGTGGCTATGGCTACACCTTC. Amino acid sequence: CASSHVRGGGYGYTF. The rearrangement uses TRBV3-1 (or the pseudogene TRBV3-2) and TRBJ1-2; a weak D match, TRBD1 (5 bases). The V end was cut by 3 bases, the J end by 4 bases, with 15 bases between. The germline CDR1 and CDR2 sequences are LGHDT and YNNKEL (reference sequence). The CDR3 length is 15 residues.

For the CDR3, the DNA is TGTGCCAGCAGCGGTACTGGGACAGGGGGTTTTGGCTACACCTTC. It translates to CASSGTGTGGFGYTF. The chain combines TRBV9 with TRBJ1-2, with TRBD1 identical over 11 bases. From germline, CDR1 is SGDLS and CDR2 YYNGEE. With V trimmed by 3 bases and J by 7 bases, 8 bases remained unmatched. This CDR3 spans 15 amino acids.

This clone was counted once. This chain joins TRBV7-2 and TRBJ2-2; TRBD2 is a possible D gene (6 bases). CDR1 is SGHTA and CDR2 is FQGNSA in the germline V gene. V lost 6 bases to trimming and J lost 2 bases, with 13 bases between them. The CDR3 is 15 amino acids. The CDR3 region has the DNA TGTGCCAGCAGTCCCCCGGGGACTAACACCGGGGAGCTGTTTTTT. Protein product: CASSPPGTNTGELFF.

The rearrangement uses TRBV18 and TRBJ1-3; no clear D. Germline lookup yields CDR1 KGHSH and CDR2 LQKENI. Trimming took off 6 bases at V and 0 bases at J, with 12 bases between the two ends. This CDR3 spans 15 amino acids. The CDR3 is CASSPDGTSGNTIYF. DNA for the CDR3: TGTGCCAGCTCGCCGGACGGCACCTCTGGAAACACCATATATTTT.

The V gene is TRBV7-2, the J gene TRBJ2-1; tentative D call: TRBD1 (5 bases). Trimming removed 2 bases at V and 12 bases at J, with 8 bases between. Looked up from germline, CDR1 is SGHTA and CDR2 is FQGNSA. The length of the CDR3 is 11 residues. Here the CDR3 reads CASSLQGRQFF. CDR3 coding DNA: TGTGCCAGCAGCTTACAGGGTAGGCAGTTCTTC.

V gene TRBV3-1 (or the pseudogene TRBV3-2) combines with J gene TRBJ2-7; tentatively, D is TRBD1 (9 bases). The germline V gene has CDR1 LGHDT and CDR2 YNNKEL (reference sequence). There are 15 residues in the CDR3. V was cut by 4 bases and J by 7 bases, with 20 bases left in between. In DNA, the CDR3 is TGTGCCAGCAGCCTAGCGGGACAGGGAGAGAGGGAGCAGTACTTC. As protein: CASSLAGQGEREQYF.

The V and J genes are TRBV7-6 and TRBJ2-7; 8 nucleotides match TRBD1. Trimming removed 4 bases from V and 5 bases from J; junction bases left unmatched: 10. Germline CDR1 reads SGHVS; CDR2 reads FNYEAQ. The CDR3 runs to 15 residues. CDR3 protein: CASSSRQGSAHEQYF. Written as DNA, the CDR3 is TGTGCCAGCAGCTCCAGACAGGGGTCGGCCCACGAGCAGTACTTC.

The genes are TRBV6-1 and TRBJ1-6; D unclear. From germline, CDR1 is MNHNS and CDR2 SASEGT. The CDR3 spans 13 residues. V lost 1 base and J lost 10, with 8 bases in between. In DNA, the CDR3 is TGTGCCAGCAGTGAAGTCGAGAAATCACCCCTCCACTTT. Its translation: CASSEVEKSPLHF.

CDR3 in DNA: TGTGCCAGCTCACCACCGGGACAGGGGTACGAGCAGTACTTC. Residues: CASSPPGQGYEQYF. The chain combines TRBV18 with TRBJ2-7, with 10 bases fitting TRBD1. The CDR3 has 14 amino acids. Germline trimming cut 0 bases from V and 4 bases from J; bases unmatched to any gene: 0. Germline loops: CDR1 KGHSH, CDR2 LQKENI. Filled out from reference TRBV18 and TRBJ2-7, the complete variable domain reads NAGVMQNPRHLVRRRGQEARLRCSPMKGHSHVYWYRQLPEEGLKFMVYLQKENIIDESGMPKERFSAEFPKEGPSILRIQQVVRGDSAAYFCASSPPGQGYEQYFGPGTRLTVT.

The count of this clone is one. The rearrangement joins TRBV19 to TRBJ1-4, with D unresolved. Germline lookup yields CDR1 LNHDA and CDR2 SQIVND (reference sequence). The CDR3 is 14 residues long. Trimming removed 2 bases from V and 0 bases from J, with 4 bases in between. This CDR3 is CASSILATNEKLFF. The CDR3 region has the DNA TGTGCCAGTAGTATATTAGCAACTAATGAAAAACTGTTTTTT. The full variable domain, with the rest looked up from reference TRBV19 and TRBJ1-4, is DGGITQSPKYLFRKEGQNVTLSCEQNLNHDAMYWYRQDPGQGLRLIYYSQIVNDFQKGDIAEGYSVSREKKESFPLTVTSAQKNPTAFYLCASSILATNEKLFFGSGTQLSVL.

The chain has TRBV24-1 and TRBJ2-1; tentatively, D is TRBD2 (6 bases). With 4 bases removed from V and 12 bases from J, the gap between germline ends came to 12 bases. Germline V CDR1 and CDR2: KGHDR, SFDVKD. The CDR3 covers 12 residues. The CDR3 DNA follows: TGTGCCACCAGTGAACTAGCTGGGAGGCAGTTCTTC. Residues: CATSELAGRQFF.

This clone has only a few counts. The chain carries TRBV19 and TRBJ2-1; 12 bases match TRBD1. The CDR3 has 15 amino acids. CDR1 LNHDA and CDR2 SQIVND come from the germline V gene (reference sequence). V shed 4 bases, J shed 7 bases, and the junction held 5 bases outside the gene matches. The CDR3 spells CASSRKGQGANEQFF. The CDR3, as DNA: TGTGCCAGTAGTAGAAAGGGACAGGGGGCGAATGAGCAGTTCTTC.

The V call is TRBV29-1, the J call TRBJ1-1, with a weak D call TRBD1 (5 bases). V was trimmed by 3 bases and J by 1 base, leaving 9 bases between them. Germline V gene data show CDR1 as SQVTM and CDR2 as ANQGSEA. CDR3 size: 13 residues. CDR3 region: CSVDGGANTEAFF. The CDR3 region has the DNA TGCAGCGTTGATGGGGGAGCGAACACTGAAGCTTTCTTT.

This chain connects TRBV6-5 to TRBJ1-5; D possibly corresponds to TRBD1 (5 bases). CDR1 is MNHEY, CDR2 SVGAGI, per germline. The CDR3 spans 13 residues. V gave up 0 bases and J gave up 8 bases, with 8 bases separating them. The CDR3 DNA reads as TGTGCCAGCAGTTACTCCCTGGGGGAGCCCCAGCATTTT. Protein product: CASSYSLGEPQHF.